This TCR beta chain was captured in a study of blood T cell repertoires in COVID-19. Study background: Sites across the United States, Italy and Spain contributed samples from acute and convalescent COVID-19. T cells, B-cell-depleted T cells, or PBMCs provided the cDNA or gDNA that served as material.

The assay was immunoSEQ multiplex PCR, and TCRdb's table has in-frame clones only and misses some. This table holds 200,000 to 300,000 clones, 88% found once. Source material: peripheral blood. The TCR originated in a human donor in a cohort sampled during active COVID-19.

The CDR3, as DNA: TGCGCCAGCAGCTTGGGCCGGGGGAACACCGGGGAGCTGTTTTTT. It specifies CASSLGRGNTGELFF. The V and J genes are TRBV5-1 and TRBJ2-2; possible D gene TRBD2, 5 bases. Germline V gene lookup returns CDR1 SGHRS and CDR2 YFSETQ. The CDR3 has 15 residues. The ends were cut back, 0 bases at V and 1 base at J, with 7 bases in the middle.